Listed below are T cell receptor beta chains from one sample, sequenced in a study of T cells in Graves' hyperthyroidism and ophthalmopathy. One entry per CDR3 protein, called by TCRdb with MiXCR from the multiplex PCR reads. The table has 480,000 or so distinct CDR3 sequences, around 43% seen once; the top ten hold around 47%. The sequencing input was peripheral blood or thyroid tissue (not recorded which). These receptors were collected from an adult woman with Graves' disease, either hyperthyroidism or ophthalmopathy (not recorded which). Each CDR3 is given with its conserved first and last residue. Fields, in order: CDR3 protein, CDR3 DNA, clone size, V gene, J gene, D gene. A D gene is named only where the DNA matches it firmly. Clone sizes are given selectively: once, few, many, or a class where the clone is expanded.

CDR3 protein: CATSRDSRPQHF
CDR3 DNA: TGTGCCACCAGCAGAGACAGTCGGCCCCAGCATTTT
clone size: few
V gene: TRBV15
J gene: TRBJ1-5
D gene: .

CDR3 protein: CASSEGNGYNQPQHF
CDR3 DNA: TGTGCCAGCAGTGAAGGGAACGGATACAATCAGCCCCAGCATTTT
clone size: .
V gene: TRBV2
J gene: TRBJ1-5
D gene: .

CDR3 protein: CAISEPPANYGYTF
CDR3 DNA: TGTGCCATCAGTGAGCCACCGGCTAACTATGGCTACACCTTC
clone size: many
V gene: TRBV10-3
J gene: TRBJ1-2
D gene: .

CDR3 protein: CASSRYNSPLHF
CDR3 DNA: TGTGCCAGCAGCCGCTATAATTCACCCCTCCACTTT
clone size: many
V gene: TRBV11-2
J gene: TRBJ1-6
D gene: .

CDR3 protein: CASSVAGHGTETNLHF
CDR3 DNA: TGTGCCAGCAGCGTAGCGGGACATGGGACGGAAACGAATCTCCACTTT
clone size: .
V gene: TRBV9
J gene: TRBJ1-6
D gene: .

CDR3 protein: CSVGDSNQPQYF
CDR3 DNA: TGCAGCGTTGGGGACAGCAATCAGCCCCAGTACTTT
clone size: once
V gene: TRBV29-1
J gene: TRBJ1-5
D gene: TRBD1

CDR3 protein: CASRTHSRGTEAFF
CDR3 DNA: TGTGCCAGCAGAACCCACTCCAGGGGCACTGAAGCTTTCTTT
clone size: many
V gene: TRBV5-5
J gene: TRBJ1-1
D gene: .

CDR3 protein: CASRNPPSYRDRGLGTGELFF
CDR3 DNA: TGTGCCAGCAGGAATCCACCATCCTACCGGGACAGGGGGCTGGGGACCGGGGAGCTGTTTTTT
clone size: .
V gene: TRBV25-1
J gene: TRBJ2-2
D gene: TRBD1

CDR3 protein: CASSAGLSSGNTIYF
CDR3 DNA: TGTGCCAGCAGCGCTGGACTATCCTCTGGAAACACCATATATTTT
clone size: .
V gene: TRBV6-2/TRBV6-3
J gene: TRBJ1-3
D gene: .

CDR3 protein: CATSDEGTSGGELFF
CDR3 DNA: TGTGCCACCAGTGACGAAGGGACTAGCGGGGGGGAGCTGTTTTTT
clone size: .
V gene: TRBV24-1
J gene: TRBJ2-2
D gene: TRBD2

CDR3 protein: CAISETSRSSGNTF
CDR3 DNA: TGTGCCATCAGTGAGACGTCAAGGAGCTCTGGAAACACCTTC
clone size: few
V gene: TRBV10-3
J gene: TRBJ1-2
D gene: .

CDR3 protein: CASSLDRTVNTEAFF
CDR3 DNA: TGTGCCAGCAGCTTGGACAGGACGGTGAACACTGAAGCTTTCTTT
clone size: .
V gene: TRBV7-8
J gene: TRBJ1-1
D gene: TRBD1

CDR3 protein: CASSPGTSSGNTIYF
CDR3 DNA: TGTGCCAGCAGCCCCGGGACAAGCTCTGGAAACACCATATATTTT
clone size: many
V gene: TRBV7-8
J gene: TRBJ1-3
D gene: .

CDR3 protein: CSAPEWNTEAFF
CDR3 DNA: TGCAGTGCTCCAGAATGGAACACTGAAGCTTTCTTT
clone size: .
V gene: TRBV20-1
J gene: TRBJ1-1
D gene: .

CDR3 protein: CASSSKFYEQYF
CDR3 DNA: TGTGCCAGCAGCTCTAAATTCTACGAGCAGTACTTC
clone size: .
V gene: TRBV7-6
J gene: TRBJ2-7
D gene: .

CDR3 protein: CASSKMTGENEAFF
CDR3 DNA: TGCGCCAGCAGCAAAATGACAGGGGAGAATGAAGCTTTCTTT
clone size: .
V gene: TRBV5-1
J gene: TRBJ1-1
D gene: TRBD1

CDR3 protein: CASSVTGGQETQYF
CDR3 DNA: TGTGCCAGTAGTGTAACAGGGGGCCAAGAGACCCAGTACTTC
clone size: many
V gene: TRBV19
J gene: TRBJ2-5
D gene: TRBD1

CDR3 protein: CASSQGRDHRYEQYF
CDR3 DNA: TGTGCCAGCAGCCAGGGTCGGGACCATCGGTACGAGCAGTACTTC
clone size: many
V gene: TRBV7-2
J gene: TRBJ2-7
D gene: .

CDR3 protein: CSVRKGSSYEQYF
CDR3 DNA: TGCAGTGTTAGAAAAGGTAGCTCCTACGAGCAGTACTTC
clone size: few
V gene: TRBV20-1
J gene: TRBJ2-7
D gene: .

CDR3 protein: CASSFGNSGSETQYF
CDR3 DNA: TGTGCCAGCAGCTTTGGTAATAGCGGGAGTGAGACCCAGTACTTC
clone size: once
V gene: TRBV4-2
J gene: TRBJ2-5
D gene: TRBD2

CDR3 protein: CASSEGTGGAETQYF
CDR3 DNA: TGTGCCAGCAGTGAAGGGACAGGGGGTGCGGAGACCCAGTACTTC
clone size: .
V gene: TRBV2
J gene: TRBJ2-5
D gene: TRBD1

CDR3 protein: CATSREGRDSPLHF
CDR3 DNA: TGTGCCACCAGCAGAGAGGGCAGGGACTCACCCCTCCACTTT
clone size: .
V gene: TRBV15
J gene: TRBJ1-6
D gene: .

CDR3 protein: CASSLVLAGRSDEQYF
CDR3 DNA: TGTGCCAGCAGCTTAGTACTAGCGGGACGATCAGACGAGCAGTACTTC
clone size: .
V gene: TRBV7-9
J gene: TRBJ2-7
D gene: TRBD2

CDR3 protein: CAIRRAGVNEQFF
CDR3 DNA: TGTGCCATCAGGCGGGCGGGGGTCAATGAGCAGTTCTTC
clone size: .
V gene: TRBV10-3
J gene: TRBJ2-1
D gene: TRBD2

CDR3 protein: CSASSTGSVVEQYF
CDR3 DNA: TGCAGTGCTAGCTCCACAGGGAGTGTCGTCGAGCAGTACTTC
clone size: .
V gene: TRBV20-1
J gene: TRBJ2-7
D gene: .

CDR3 protein: CSARSGTTNTGELFF
CDR3 DNA: TGCAGTGCTAGGTCTGGGACAACGAACACCGGGGAGCTGTTTTTT
clone size: many
V gene: TRBV20-1
J gene: TRBJ2-2
D gene: .

CDR3 protein: CASSLAGGTNYGYTF
CDR3 DNA: TGTGCCAGCAGCCTAGCAGGGGGAACTAACTATGGCTACACCTTC
clone size: .
V gene: TRBV5-4
J gene: TRBJ1-2
D gene: TRBD1

CDR3 protein: CNACPTQGGSNQPQHF
CDR3 DNA: TGCAATGCTTGCCCGACCCAGGGAGGGTCGAATCAGCCCCAGCATTTT
clone size: .
V gene: TRBV20-1
J gene: TRBJ1-5
D gene: .

CDR3 protein: CASSVSTGSGTEAFF
CDR3 DNA: TGTGCCAGCAGCGTTTCGACAGGGTCGGGGACTGAAGCTTTCTTT
clone size: few
V gene: TRBV9
J gene: TRBJ1-1
D gene: TRBD1

CDR3 protein: CASSSWTSDTDTQYF
CDR3 DNA: TGTGCCAGCAGCTCGTGGACTAGCGATACAGATACGCAGTATTTT
clone size: .
V gene: TRBV9
J gene: TRBJ2-3
D gene: TRBD2

CDR3 protein: CASSLAWGAGNEQYF
CDR3 DNA: TGTGCCAGCAGCTTAGCCTGGGGGGCGGGCAACGAGCAGTACTTC
clone size: .
V gene: TRBV7-2
J gene: TRBJ2-7
D gene: .

CDR3 protein: CASSLTRGSTEAFF
CDR3 DNA: TGTGCCAGCAGCTTGACACGAGGAAGCACTGAAGCTTTCTTT
clone size: many
V gene: TRBV5-5
J gene: TRBJ1-1
D gene: .

CDR3 protein: CASSMSGRTYEQYF
CDR3 DNA: TGTGCCAGCAGCATGAGCGGGAGGACCTACGAGCAGTACTTC
clone size: many
V gene: TRBV7-2
J gene: TRBJ2-7
D gene: TRBD2

CDR3 protein: CASSHPQTGGYGYTF
CDR3 DNA: TGTGCCAGCAGCCATCCCCAAACAGGGGGCTATGGCTACACCTTC
clone size: many
V gene: TRBV7-2
J gene: TRBJ1-2
D gene: TRBD1

CDR3 protein: CASSEDPSGIYEQYF
CDR3 DNA: TGTGCCAGCAGTGAAGACCCTAGCGGGATATACGAGCAGTACTTC
clone size: .
V gene: TRBV6-1
J gene: TRBJ2-7
D gene: TRBD2

CDR3 protein: CASSFARDGGYTF
CDR3 DNA: TGTGCCAGCAGCTTTGCCAGGGACGGTGGCTACACCTTC
clone size: many
V gene: TRBV7-8
J gene: TRBJ1-2
D gene: .

CDR3 protein: CASSPTSGRETQYF
CDR3 DNA: TGTGCCAGCAGCCCTACTAGCGGGAGAGAGACCCAGTACTTC
clone size: .
V gene: TRBV7-9
J gene: TRBJ2-5
D gene: TRBD2

CDR3 protein: CASSERGRAYEQYF
CDR3 DNA: TGTGCCAGCAGTGAACGCGGGAGGGCCTACGAGCAGTACTTC
clone size: .
V gene: TRBV6-1
J gene: TRBJ2-7
D gene: TRBD2

CDR3 protein: CASKPGHPYEQYF
CDR3 DNA: TGTGCCAGCAAACCGGGACACCCCTACGAGCAGTACTTC
clone size: .
V gene: TRBV6-1
J gene: TRBJ2-7
D gene: .

CDR3 protein: CASSLGVSTYGYTF
CDR3 DNA: TGTGCCAGCAGCTTGGGAGTCAGCACCTATGGCTACACCTTC
clone size: .
V gene: TRBV5-6
J gene: TRBJ1-2
D gene: .

CDR3 protein: CAISESIQGGNSPLHF
CDR3 DNA: TGTGCCATCAGTGAGTCGATACAGGGCGGAAATTCACCCCTCCACTTT
clone size: .
V gene: TRBV10-3
J gene: TRBJ1-6
D gene: .

CDR3 protein: CASSLQPPGINYGYTF
CDR3 DNA: TGCGCCAGCAGCTTGCAACCCCCGGGGATTAACTATGGCTACACCTTC
clone size: .
V gene: TRBV5-1
J gene: TRBJ1-2
D gene: .

CDR3 protein: CASSSTGTEQYF
CDR3 DNA: TGTGCCAGCAGCTCTACAGGGACCGAGCAGTACTTC
clone size: many
V gene: TRBV7-9
J gene: TRBJ2-7
D gene: .

CDR3 protein: CASSYPQGVGSPLHF
CDR3 DNA: TGTGCCAGCAGTTACCCTCAGGGAGTAGGTTCACCCCTCCACTTT
clone size: many
V gene: TRBV6-6
J gene: TRBJ1-6
D gene: .

CDR3 protein: CASRASDRPTEAFF
CDR3 DNA: TGTGCCAGCAGGGCTTCTGACAGACCCACTGAAGCTTTCTTT
clone size: .
V gene: TRBV2
J gene: TRBJ1-1
D gene: .

CDR3 protein: CALQVFYTEAFF
CDR3 DNA: TGTGCCTTACAGGTGTTTTACACTGAAGCTTTCTTT
clone size: few
V gene: TRBV30
J gene: TRBJ1-1
D gene: .

CDR3 protein: CAISLTTGPQETQYF
CDR3 DNA: TGTGCCATCTCATTGACGACAGGGCCCCAAGAGACCCAGTACTTC
clone size: once
V gene: TRBV10-3
J gene: TRBJ2-5
D gene: TRBD1

CDR3 protein: CASSPGPF
CDR3 DNA: TGTGCCAGCAGTCCTGGACCTTTT
clone size: .
V gene: TRBV6-5
J gene: TRBJ1-3
D gene: .

CDR3 protein: CASSENRDARNSNQPQHF
CDR3 DNA: TGTGCCAGCAGTGAAAATAGAGATGCCAGGAATAGCAATCAGCCCCAGCATTTT
clone size: few
V gene: TRBV2
J gene: TRBJ1-5
D gene: .

CDR3 protein: CASSHVGLGASNQPQHF
CDR3 DNA: TGCGCCAGCAGCCATGTGGGCTTGGGGGCGAGCAATCAGCCCCAGCATTTT
clone size: many
V gene: TRBV4-1
J gene: TRBJ1-5
D gene: .

CDR3 protein: CASSDPGDRYSPLHF
CDR3 DNA: TGTGCCAGCAGCGACCCAGGGGATCGTTATTCACCCCTCCACTTT
clone size: .
V gene: TRBV9
J gene: TRBJ1-6
D gene: .

CDR3 protein: CASSSSGVANYGYTF
CDR3 DNA: TGTGCCAGCAGCTCCTCAGGGGTCGCTAACTATGGCTACACCTTC
clone size: once
V gene: TRBV5-4
J gene: TRBJ1-2
D gene: .